Below are 23 T cell receptor beta chains sequenced from a single sample in a study of blood T cell repertoires in COVID-19 (TCRdb year 2020). The protocol used for the library was the immunoSEQ multiplex PCR assay. The table comes from immuneACCESS by way of TCRdb, which keeps in-frame sequences with V and J called. Part of the clones is missing from these tables; in studies checked, under half for an unresolved V gene and the rest for unknown reasons. Recorded for this sample are 300,000 to 400,000 clones; approximately 90% of them occurred a single time. Around 3.9% of the sample rests with the top ten. Sequencing used PBMCs or T cells enriched from blood (not recorded which). The receptors shown here come from a woman aged 25 to 45 who had been exposed to COVID-19.

This chain links TRBV7-2 with TRBJ2-3; TRBD2 matches 8 bases. V lost 5 bases to trimming and J lost 4 bases; unmatched junction nucleotides: 11. Germline CDR1 is SGHTA and CDR2 is FQGNSA. The CDR3 is 16 residues long. CDR3 protein: CASSPPGGGPADTQYF. CDR3 bases: TGTGCCAGCAGCCCTCCCGGCGGGGGGCCCGCAGATACGCAGTATTTT.

The chain has TRBV5-6 and TRBJ1-2; 10 nucleotides line up with TRBD1. V gave up 0 bases and J gave up 9 bases; unmatched junction bases: 8. CDR1 is SGHDT, CDR2 YYEEEE, per germline. The CDR3 runs to 15 residues. The CDR3 DNA is TGTGCCAGCAGCTTGGGACAGGGGGCGCGATCAAGCTACACCTTC. Protein: CASSLGQGARSSYTF.

V usage is TRBV28 and J usage is TRBJ1-6, with 8 bases fitting TRBD1. The ends lost 7 bases at V and 4 bases at J; junction bases unmatched: 3. CDR3 length: 14 amino acids. Germline V gives CDR1 MDHEN, CDR2 SYDVKM. Here the CDR3 DNA reads TGTGCCAGCACTTGGGACAGGTATAATTCACCCCTCCACTTT. Translation gives CASTWDRYNSPLHF.

The chain employs TRBV25-1 and TRBJ2-7, with D possibly being TRBD1 (6 bases). The CDR3 consists of 15 residues. Germline CDR1 reads MGHDK; CDR2 reads SYGVNS. Trimming removed 6 bases from V and 5 bases from J, with 20 bases in between. CDR3 sequence reads: CASSPSPTGIHEQYF. Here the CDR3 DNA reads TGTGCCAGCAGCCCCTCCCCCACAGGGATCCACGAGCAGTACTTC.

The chain is built from TRBV28 and TRBJ2-3, with D maybe TRBD2 (5 bases). Trimming stripped 5 bases from V and 2 bases from J, with 14 bases between. Germline loops: CDR1 MDHEN, CDR2 SYDVKM. This CDR3 is 15 amino acids long. CDR3 bases: TGTGCCAGCAGTCCCTGGACGGGAAACACAGATACGCAGTATTTT. It encodes CASSPWTGNTDTQYF. The full variable domain, rest sourced from reference TRBV28 and TRBJ2-3, is DVKVTQSSRYLVKRTGEKVFLECVQDMDHENMFWYRQDPGLGLRLIYFSYDVKMKEKGDIPEGYSVSREKKERFSLILESASTNQTSMYLCASSPWTGNTDTQYFGPGTRLTVL.

The CDR3, as DNA: TGCGCCAGCAGCTTGGCCACAGGGATTAATGAAAAACTGTTTTTT. This translates into CASSLATGINEKLFF. The V call is TRBV5-1, the J call TRBJ1-4; D might be TRBD1 (6 bases). From germline, CDR1 is SGHRS and CDR2 YFSETQ. V lost 0 bases, J lost 4 bases, and 10 bases lay in between. The CDR3 is 15 amino acids. Full variable domain (rest looked up from reference TRBV5-1 and TRBJ1-4): KAGVTQTPRYLIKTRGQQVTLSCSPISGHRSVSWYQQTPGQGLQFLFEYFSETQRNKGNFPGRFSGRQFSNSRSEMNVSTLELGDSALYLCASSLATGINEKLFFGSGTQLSVL.

This chain links TRBV4-3 with TRBJ2-7; TRBD1 matches 8 bases. The CDR3 runs to 13 residues. Germline V gene sequence: CDR1 LGHNA, CDR2 YSLEER. With 4 bases clipped from V and 5 bases from J, the junction kept 4 bases outside the gene matches. For the CDR3, the DNA is TGCGCCAGCAGCCCGGACAGGGCCAACGAGCAGTACTTC. Residues: CASSPDRANEQYF.

The rearrangement uses TRBV7-3 and TRBJ2-3, with 13 bases identical to TRBD2. This CDR3 is 17 amino acids long. With 1 base clipped from V and 8 bases from J, the junction kept 9 bases outside the gene matches. CDR1 SGHTA and CDR2 FQGTGA come from the germline V gene. The CDR3 reads CASSLRGTSGVGGTQYF. The CDR3 DNA follows: TGTGCCAGCAGCTTAAGAGGGACTAGCGGGGTCGGAGGTACGCAGTATTTT.

The chain joins TRBV30 to TRBJ2-3; D perhaps matches TRBD2 (5 bases). Trimming stripped 3 bases from V and 1 base from J, with 14 bases between. The CDR3 extends over 15 amino acids. Germline CDR1 and CDR2: GTSNPN and SVGIG (reference sequence). The CDR3, as DNA: TGTGCCTGGAGCACAGACTGGGGAGGCACAGATACGCAGTATTTT. Translation: CAWSTDWGGTDTQYF.

The rearrangement joins TRBV11-2 to TRBJ2-7; D is possibly TRBD2 (5 bases). The CDR3 has 15 amino acids. With 1 base removed from V and 0 bases from J, the gap between germline ends came to 10 bases. Germline lookup yields CDR1 SGHAT and CDR2 FQNNGV. CDR3 sequence: CASSLGGWPSYEQYF. Written as DNA, the CDR3 is TGTGCCAGCAGCTTAGGAGGGTGGCCCTCCTACGAGCAGTACTTC.

This clone occurred a few times. V is TRBV27 and J is TRBJ2-7, with D maybe TRBD1 (5 bases). CDR3 length: 13 residues. The germline V and J ends were trimmed by 3 bases and 3 bases, with 9 bases remaining between them. Germline lookup yields CDR1 MNHEY and CDR2 SMNVEV (reference sequence). CDR3 protein: CASSFFDSYEQYF. For the CDR3, the DNA is TGTGCCAGCAGTTTTTTCGACAGCTACGAGCAGTACTTC.

This chain uses TRBV14 with TRBJ1-5; D not certain. Germline loops: CDR1 SGHDN, CDR2 FVKESK. V lost 4 bases and J 2 bases, leaving 6 bases between the germline ends. This CDR3 spans 13 amino acids. CDR3 sequence: CASSPQRNQPQHF. The CDR3 nucleotides read TGTGCCAGCAGCCCACAGCGCAATCAGCCCCAGCATTTT. Full variable domain (missing parts from reference TRBV14 and TRBJ1-5): EAGVTQFPSHSVIEKGQTVTLRCDPISGHDNLYWYRRVMGKEIKFLLHFVKESKQDESGMPNNRFLAERTGGTYSTLKVQPAELEDSGVYFCASSPQRNQPQHFGDGTRLSIL.

Ten or more counts support this clone. The chain couples TRBV5-1 to TRBJ2-2; D gene ambiguous. The CDR3 length is 14 residues. The germline V gene encodes CDR1 SGHRS and CDR2 YFSETQ. V lost 4 bases and J 6 bases, leaving 13 bases between the germline ends. The CDR3 DNA sequence: TGCGCCAGCAGCCCCACCACAGTTCCCGGGGAGCTGTTTTTT. Translated: CASSPTTVPGELFF.

The chain joins TRBV3-1 (or the pseudogene TRBV3-2) to TRBJ1-2, with a weak D call TRBD1 (6 bases). The CDR3 is 13 amino acids. Trimming removed 1 base at V and 3 bases at J, with 6 bases between. Germline CDR1 LGHDT, CDR2 YNNKEL (reference sequence). In nucleotides, the CDR3 is TGTGCCAGCAGCCAAGGGACAGACTATGGCTACACCTTC. Its translation: CASSQGTDYGYTF.

The rearrangement uses TRBV20-1 and TRBJ2-5; TRBD2 agrees at 10 bases. Trimming cost V 3 bases and J 3 bases; bases outside gene matches: 4. In germline, CDR1 is DFQATT, CDR2 SNEGSKA (reference sequence). The CDR3 runs 14 residues. The CDR3 sequence: CSASLLAGEETQYF. CDR3 DNA sequence: TGCAGTGCTAGTCTGCTAGCGGGGGAAGAGACCCAGTACTTC.

CDR3 sequence (DNA): TGTGCCAGCAGGGATGGGGTGACTATGAACACTGAAGCTTTCTTT. This encodes CASRDGVTMNTEAFF. The J gene is TRBJ1-1, the V gene TRBV6-5; D is unclear. This CDR3 comprises 15 residues. Looked up from germline, CDR1 is MNHEY and CDR2 is SVGAGI. Trimming removed 6 bases from V and 0 bases from J, with 14 bases in between.

The rearrangement links TRBV11-3 to TRBJ1-6, with D unresolved. V dropped 0 bases and J dropped 6 bases, with 18 bases sitting between them. The germline V gene has CDR1 SGHNT and CDR2 YENEEA. The CDR3 sequence is 18 residues long. The CDR3 loop reads CASSLDPTTTSSNSPLHF. CDR3 DNA sequence: TGTGCCAGCAGCTTAGATCCGACGACGACATCTTCTAATTCACCCCTCCACTTT. Variable domain in full (rest from reference TRBV11-3 and TRBJ1-6): EAGVVQSPRYKIIEKKQPVAFWCNPISGHNTLYWYLQNLGQGPELLIRYENEEAVDDSQLPKDRFSAERLKGVDSTLKIQPAELGDSAVYLCASSLDPTTTSSNSPLHFGNGTRLTVT.

V and J are TRBV2 and TRBJ2-7, with TRBD2 identical over 7 bases. Germline values: CDR1 SNHLY, CDR2 FYNNEI. The V and J ends lost 7 bases and 5 bases, in that order; junction bases with no gene match: 8. This CDR3 has 13 amino acids. CDR3 region: CASNEERGNEQYF. The CDR3, as DNA: TGTGCCAGCAACGAGGAGCGGGGAAACGAGCAGTACTTC.

The chain has TRBV11-2 and TRBJ2-1, with D possibly being TRBD1 (6 bases). V lost 5 bases to trimming and J lost 5 bases, with 22 bases between them. The germline gives CDR1 SGHAT, CDR2 FQNNGV. There are 17 residues in the CDR3. The CDR3 DNA reads TGTGCCAGCAGCATAACGACCCGGACAGATCTCCACAATGAGCAGTTCTTC. It is translated as CASSITTRTDLHNEQFF.

The chain uses TRBV7-9 and TRBJ1-2; TRBD1 matches 7 bases. V shed 4 bases, J shed 6 bases, and the junction held 11 bases outside the gene matches. Germline lookup yields CDR1 SEHNR and CDR2 FQNEAQ (reference sequence). The CDR3 has 15 residues. CDR3 DNA: TGTGCCAGCAGCTCGTACGACAGGGCTTGGCATGGCTACACCTTC. It encodes CASSSYDRAWHGYTF.

The gene calls are TRBV11-3 and TRBJ2-7; D is ambiguous. V was shortened by 2 bases and J by 6 bases, with 14 bases between the two germline ends. The CDR3 length is 14 residues. The germline gives CDR1 SGHNT, CDR2 YENEEA. CDR3 in amino acids: CASSLSPVGGEQYF. The CDR3 DNA follows: TGTGCCAGCAGCTTATCCCCCGTCGGTGGCGAGCAGTACTTC.

The V gene is TRBV11-2, the J gene TRBJ2-7; 7 bases align to TRBD1. J was trimmed by 2 bases and V by 5 bases; bases with no gene match: 12. The CDR3 runs 16 residues. Germline V gene sequence: CDR1 SGHAT, CDR2 FQNNGV. For the CDR3, the DNA is TGTGCCAGCAGCCGACAATCCGGGACAGCGACCTACGAGCAGTACTTC. It translates to CASSRQSGTATYEQYF.

The V gene is TRBV6-5, the J gene TRBJ1-2; a possible D gene is TRBD1 (6 bases). V was cut by 8 bases and J by 0 bases, with 16 bases left in between. Germline V lookup: CDR1 MNHEY, CDR2 SVGAGI. The CDR3 is 15 amino acids. The DNA for the CDR3 is TGTGCCAGCTATTCAGGACAGAGGACTAACTATGGCTACACCTTC. Translation: CASYSGQRTNYGYTF.